This T cell receptor (beta chain) comes out of a study of T cell changes during pregnancy in multiple sclerosis. The CDR3 runs 14 residues. Between the trimmed V and J ends, which lost 3 bases and 5 bases, there was a span of 13 bases. The germline V gene has CDR1 SGHAT and CDR2 FQDESV (reference sequence). TCRdb's copy holds only in-frame clones and misses some; the assay was immunoSEQ multiplex PCR. The sample lists around 97,000 clones; around nine tenths were seen once. This clonotype was sampled from a female donor in good health, enrolled as a control in a pregnancy study. Sequencing used peripheral blood, obtained in the second trimester of pregnancy. V gene TRBV11-1 combines with J gene TRBJ1-1; the D gene is possibly TRBD1 (6 bases). The CDR3, as DNA: TGTGCCAGCAGCTTGGGGGGGGCTAAAACTGAAGCTTTCTTT. It translates to CASSLGGAKTEAFF.